A selection of T cell receptor beta chains follows, all from one sample in a study of early T cells in non-severe SARS-CoV-2 infection. TCRdb reanalysed the 5' RACE reads using MiXCR and keeps one entry per CDR3 protein. The profile shows around 83,000 distinct CDR3 sequences, over 9.5% of them singletons. The input for sequencing was whole blood, taken at baseline. The source is an adult who was a healthcare worker with PCR-confirmed SARS-CoV-2 infection or an uninfected control (not recorded which). Both conserved end residues are part of each CDR3. A D gene is named only where the DNA matches it firmly. For some rows the clone size is stated as once, few or many, or as a class when expanded; others skip it.

CDR3: CASSYRTNTDTQYF
DNA: TGTGCCAGCAGCTATCGGACTAACACAGATACGCAGTATTTT
size: few
J: TRBJ2-3
D: .
V: TRBV9

CDR3: CASPWDRAPQETQYF
DNA: TGTGCCAGCCCCTGGGACAGGGCTCCCCAAGAGACCCAGTACTTC
size: many
J: TRBJ2-5
D: TRBD1
V: TRBV25-1

CDR3: CSAGVVGGPHTDTQYF
DNA: TGCAGTGCTGGGGTGGTTGGGGGCCCCCACACAGATACGCAGTATTTT
size: .
J: TRBJ2-3
D: .
V: TRBV20-1

CDR3: CASSQSDREAGELFF
DNA: TGCGCCAGCAGCCAATCGGACAGGGAGGCCGGGGAGCTGTTTTTT
size: few
J: TRBJ2-2
D: TRBD1
V: TRBV5-1

CDR3: CATSDWTPETQYF
DNA: TGTGCCACCAGTGACTGGACACCGGAGACCCAGTACTTC
size: many
J: TRBJ2-5
D: .
V: TRBV24-1

CDR3: CATSQGATNEKLFF
DNA: TGTGCCACCAGCCAGGGGGCAACTAATGAAAAACTGTTTTTT
size: few
J: TRBJ1-4
D: TRBD1
V: TRBV15

CDR3: CASSFGDGAPFF
DNA: .
size: .
J: TRBJ1-1
D: .
V: TRBV12-3/TRBV12-4

CDR3: CASSTDIYGYTF
DNA: TGCGCCAGCAGCACTGACATCTATGGCTACACCTTC
size: few
J: TRBJ1-2
D: .
V: TRBV5-1

CDR3: CSVQRLTEAFF
DNA: TGCAGCGTCCAAAGGTTGACTGAAGCTTTCTTT
size: few
J: TRBJ1-1
D: .
V: TRBV29-1

CDR3: CAISVRDIPNYGYTF
DNA: TGTGCCATCAGTGTTAGGGACATCCCTAACTATGGCTACACCTTC
size: .
J: TRBJ1-2
D: .
V: TRBV10-3

CDR3: CASSLGAGWGETQYF
DNA: TGTGCCAGCAGTTTGGGCGCGGGATGGGGAGAGACCCAGTACTTC
size: .
J: TRBJ2-5
D: .
V: TRBV28

CDR3: CASSRGEAYEQYF
DNA: TGTGCCAGCAGCCGGGGGGAGGCCTACGAGCAGTACTTC
size: few
J: TRBJ2-7
D: TRBD2
V: TRBV11-1

CDR3: CASSYSRVSHEQYF
DNA: TGTGCCAGCAGTTACTCGCGAGTCTCCCACGAGCAGTACTTC
size: .
J: TRBJ2-7
D: .
V: TRBV6-5

CDR3: CASTRGGTTDTQYF
DNA: TGTGCCAGCACCCGAGGGGGTACCACAGATACGCAGTATTTT
size: .
J: TRBJ2-3
D: .
V: TRBV28

CDR3: CASSTKQGIGSYNEQFF
DNA: TGTGCCAGTAGTACGAAACAGGGAATTGGCTCCTACAATGAGCAGTTCTTC
size: .
J: TRBJ2-1
D: .
V: TRBV19

CDR3: CASSLLRNSPLHF
DNA: TGTGCCAGCAGTTTACTTCGGAATTCACCCCTCCACTTT
size: few
J: TRBJ1-6
D: .
V: TRBV12-3/TRBV12-4

CDR3: CASCPGSGNTIYF
DNA: TGTGCCAGCTGCCCGGGCTCTGGAAACACCATATATTTT
size: many
J: TRBJ1-3
D: .
V: TRBV18

CDR3: CASTRDRSHEQYF
DNA: TGTGCCAGCACCCGGGACAGGTCCCACGAGCAGTACTTC
size: .
J: TRBJ2-7
D: TRBD1
V: TRBV14

CDR3: CASSWRVPGELFF
DNA: TGTGCCAGCAGTTGGAGGGTACCCGGGGAGCTGTTTTTT
size: many
J: TRBJ2-2
D: .
V: TRBV2

CDR3: CASRMDGAGELFF
DNA: TGTGCCAGCAGAATGGACGGGGCCGGGGAGCTGTTTTTT
size: .
J: TRBJ2-2
D: .
V: TRBV11-3

CDR3: CASSVEVNVPGELFF
DNA: TGTGCCAGCAGCGTAGAAGTCAATGTACCCGGGGAGCTGTTTTTT
size: .
J: TRBJ2-2
D: .
V: TRBV9

CDR3: CASSLGGSREREFF
DNA: TGTGCCAGCAGCTTAGGTGGTTCGCGGGAAAGGGAGTTCTTC
size: many
J: TRBJ2-1
D: .
V: TRBV7-2

CDR3: CASSLVGADTQYF
DNA: TGCGCCAGCAGCTTGGTGGGTGCAGATACGCAGTATTTT
size: few
J: TRBJ2-3
D: .
V: TRBV5-1

CDR3: CASSERAGANVLTF
DNA: TGTGCCAGCAGTGAGAGGGCTGGGGCCAACGTCCTGACTTTC
size: few
J: TRBJ2-6
D: .
V: TRBV2

CDR3: CASSIRGPSHEQYF
DNA: TGTGCCAGTAGTATAAGGGGGCCTTCGCACGAGCAGTACTTC
size: many
J: TRBJ2-7
D: TRBD1
V: TRBV19

CDR3: CSATSGFTDTRYF
DNA: TGCAGTGCAACTAGCGGTTTCACAGATACGCGGTATTTT
size: few
J: TRBJ2-3
D: TRBD2
V: TRBV20-1

CDR3: CASSPPSGRYNEQFF
DNA: TGTGCCAGCAGCCCCCCTAGCGGGAGGTACAATGAGCAGTTCTTC
size: few
J: TRBJ2-1
D: TRBD2
V: TRBV4-2

CDR3: CAWSQKGEAYEQYF
DNA: TGTGCCTGGAGTCAAAAGGGGGAAGCCTACGAGCAGTACTTC
size: .
J: TRBJ2-7
D: .
V: TRBV30